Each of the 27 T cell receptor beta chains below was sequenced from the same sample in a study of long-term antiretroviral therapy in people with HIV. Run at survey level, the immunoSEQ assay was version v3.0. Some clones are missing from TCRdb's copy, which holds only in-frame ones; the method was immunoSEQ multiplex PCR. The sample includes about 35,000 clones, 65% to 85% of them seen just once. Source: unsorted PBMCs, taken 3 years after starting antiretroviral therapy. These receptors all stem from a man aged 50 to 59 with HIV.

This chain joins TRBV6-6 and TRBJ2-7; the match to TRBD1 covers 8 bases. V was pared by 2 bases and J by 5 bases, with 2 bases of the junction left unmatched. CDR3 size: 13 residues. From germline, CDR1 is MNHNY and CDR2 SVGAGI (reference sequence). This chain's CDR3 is CASSYDRGNEQYF. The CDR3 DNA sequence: TGTGCCAGCAGTTACGACAGGGGTAACGAGCAGTACTTC.

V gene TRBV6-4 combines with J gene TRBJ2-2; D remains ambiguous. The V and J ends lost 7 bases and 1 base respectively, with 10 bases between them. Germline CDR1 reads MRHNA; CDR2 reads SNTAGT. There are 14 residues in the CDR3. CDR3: CASKTSRNTGELFF. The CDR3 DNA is TGTGCCAGCAAAACGTCTCGGAACACCGGGGAGCTGTTTTTT.

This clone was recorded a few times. CDR3 region: CASSLVGGQGAYGYTF. For the CDR3, the DNA is TGTGCCAGCAGCTTAGTAGGGGGACAGGGGGCCTATGGCTACACCTTC. The gene calls are TRBV7-9 and TRBJ1-2; the match to TRBD1 covers 12 bases. This CDR3 has 16 residues. V shed 1 base, J shed 4 bases, and the junction held 4 bases outside the gene matches. CDR1 is SEHNR, CDR2 FQNEAQ, per germline (reference sequence).

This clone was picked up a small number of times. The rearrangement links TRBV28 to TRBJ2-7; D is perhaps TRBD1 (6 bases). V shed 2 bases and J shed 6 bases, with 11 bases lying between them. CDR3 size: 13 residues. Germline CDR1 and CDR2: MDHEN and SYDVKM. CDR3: CASSLEWGREQYF. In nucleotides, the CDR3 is TGTGCCAGCAGTTTAGAATGGGGGCGCGAGCAGTACTTC.

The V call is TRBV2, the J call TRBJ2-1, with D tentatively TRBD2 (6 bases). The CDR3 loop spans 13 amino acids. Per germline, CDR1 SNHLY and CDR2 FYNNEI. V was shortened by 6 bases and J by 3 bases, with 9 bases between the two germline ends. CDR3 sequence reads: CASSLRDYNEQFF. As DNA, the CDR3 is TGTGCCAGCAGCTTGCGGGACTACAATGAGCAGTTCTTC.

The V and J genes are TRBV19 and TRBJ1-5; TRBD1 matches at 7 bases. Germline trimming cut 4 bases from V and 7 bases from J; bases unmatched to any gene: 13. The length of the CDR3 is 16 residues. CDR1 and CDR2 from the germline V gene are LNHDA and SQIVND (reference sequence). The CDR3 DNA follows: TGTGCCAGTAGTACCTCACAGGGGCGAGTGCGACAGCCCCAGCATTTT. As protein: CASSTSQGRVRQPQHF. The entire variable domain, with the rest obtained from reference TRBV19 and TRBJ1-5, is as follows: DGGITQSPKYLFRKEGQNVTLSCEQNLNHDAMYWYRQDPGQGLRLIYYSQIVNDFQKGDIAEGYSVSREKKESFPLTVTSAQKNPTAFYLCASSTSQGRVRQPQHFGDGTRLSIL.

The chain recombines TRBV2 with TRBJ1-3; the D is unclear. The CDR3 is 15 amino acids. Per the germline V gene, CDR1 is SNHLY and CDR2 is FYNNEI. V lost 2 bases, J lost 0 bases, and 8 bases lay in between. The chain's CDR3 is CASSEQSSSGNTIYF. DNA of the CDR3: TGTGCCAGCAGTGAACAGAGTAGCTCTGGAAACACCATATATTTT.

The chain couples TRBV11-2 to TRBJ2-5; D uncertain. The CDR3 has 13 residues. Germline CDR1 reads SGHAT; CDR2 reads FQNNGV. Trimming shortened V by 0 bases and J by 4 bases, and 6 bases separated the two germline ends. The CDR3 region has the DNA TGTGCCAGCAGCTTAGATGCTCGAGAGACCCAGTACTTC. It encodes CASSLDARETQYF.

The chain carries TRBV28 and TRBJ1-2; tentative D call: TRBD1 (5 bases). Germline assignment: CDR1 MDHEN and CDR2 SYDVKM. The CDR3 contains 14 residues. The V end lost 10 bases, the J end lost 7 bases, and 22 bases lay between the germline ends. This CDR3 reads CATQSAPGLAGYTF. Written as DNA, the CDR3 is TGTGCCACACAATCCGCCCCGGGGCTGGCTGGCTACACCTTC.

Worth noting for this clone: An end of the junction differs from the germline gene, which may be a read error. The CDR3 coding sequence is TGTGCTAGCAGCCAAACTAGCGTTGGAGATACGCAGTATTTT. Protein product: CASSQTSVGDTQYF. This chain uses TRBV7-7 with TRBJ2-3; TRBD2 agrees at 7 bases. Looked up from germline, CDR1 is SSHAT and CDR2 is FNYEAQ (reference sequence). CDR3 length: 14 amino acids.

DNA for the CDR3: TGTGCCAGCAGCTTCCGACGGGATAACAATGAGCAGTTCTTC. Translated: CASSFRRDNNEQFF. The chain joins TRBV7-2 to TRBJ2-1; D is perhaps TRBD2 (5 bases). The CDR3 runs 14 residues. V was pared by 3 bases and J by 5 bases, with 11 bases between. Germline V CDR1 and CDR2: SGHTA, FQGNSA.

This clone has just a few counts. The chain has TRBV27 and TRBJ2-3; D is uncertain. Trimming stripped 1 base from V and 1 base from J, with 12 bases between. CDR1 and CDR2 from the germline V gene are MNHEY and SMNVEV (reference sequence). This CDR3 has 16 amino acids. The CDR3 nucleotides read TGTGCCAGCAGTTTATTCTCCAGAAGCCGCACAGATACGCAGTATTTT. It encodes CASSLFSRSRTDTQYF.

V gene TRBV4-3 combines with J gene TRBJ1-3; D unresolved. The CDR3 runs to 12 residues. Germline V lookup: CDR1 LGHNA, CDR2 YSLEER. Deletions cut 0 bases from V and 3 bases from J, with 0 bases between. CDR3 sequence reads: CASSQDGNTIYF. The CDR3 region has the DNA TGCGCCAGCAGCCAAGATGGAAACACCATATATTTT.

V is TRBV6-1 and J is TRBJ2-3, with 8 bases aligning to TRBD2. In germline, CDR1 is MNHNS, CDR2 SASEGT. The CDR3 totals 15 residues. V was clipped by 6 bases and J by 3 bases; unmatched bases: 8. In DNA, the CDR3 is TGTGCCAGCAGGAGCGGACTAGCAGGGACAGATACGCAGTATTTT. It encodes CASRSGLAGTDTQYF.

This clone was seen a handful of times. CDR3 amino acids: CASSYSGTEAEAFF. CDR3 DNA: TGTGCCAGCAGTTACTCGGGGACAGAAGCTGAAGCTTTCTTT. The rearrangement uses TRBV6-6 and TRBJ1-1; 7 bases align to TRBD1. CDR1 and CDR2 (germline): MNHNY, SVGAGI (reference sequence). CDR3 length: 14 amino acids. Losses at the gene ends were 0 bases for V and 6 bases for J; bases not matched to a gene: 4.

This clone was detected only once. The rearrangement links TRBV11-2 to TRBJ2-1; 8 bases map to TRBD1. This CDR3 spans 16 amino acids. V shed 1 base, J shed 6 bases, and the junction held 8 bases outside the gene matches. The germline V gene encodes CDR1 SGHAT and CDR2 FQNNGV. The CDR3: CASSLVGGTGTNEQFF. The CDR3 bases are TGTGCCAGCAGCTTAGTTGGAGGGACAGGTACCAATGAGCAGTTCTTC. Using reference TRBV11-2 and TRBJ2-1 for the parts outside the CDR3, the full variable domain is EAGVAQSPRYKIIEKRQSVAFWCNPISGHATLYWYQQILGQGPKLLIQFQNNGVVDDSQLPKDRFSAERLKGVDSTLKIQPAKLEDSAVYLCASSLVGGTGTNEQFFGPGTRLTVL.

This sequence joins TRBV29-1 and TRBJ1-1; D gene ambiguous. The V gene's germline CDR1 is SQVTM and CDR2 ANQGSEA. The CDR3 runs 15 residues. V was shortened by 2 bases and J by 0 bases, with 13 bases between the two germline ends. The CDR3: CSVEYGRVMNTEAFF. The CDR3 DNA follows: TGCAGCGTTGAATATGGCAGAGTCATGAACACTGAAGCTTTCTTT.

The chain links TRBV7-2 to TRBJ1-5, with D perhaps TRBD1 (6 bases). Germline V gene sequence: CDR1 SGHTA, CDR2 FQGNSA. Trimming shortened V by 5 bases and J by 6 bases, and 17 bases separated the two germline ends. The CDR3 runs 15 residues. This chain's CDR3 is CASSREGGVVQPQHF. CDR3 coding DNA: TGTGCCAGCAGCAGAGAGGGGGGAGTGGTTCAGCCCCAGCATTTT.

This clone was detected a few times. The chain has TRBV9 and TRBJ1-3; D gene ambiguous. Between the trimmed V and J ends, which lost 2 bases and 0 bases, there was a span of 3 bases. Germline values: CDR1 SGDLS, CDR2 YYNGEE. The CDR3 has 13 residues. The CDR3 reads CASSVGSGNTIYF. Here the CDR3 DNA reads TGTGCCAGCAGCGTCGGCTCTGGAAACACCATATATTTT. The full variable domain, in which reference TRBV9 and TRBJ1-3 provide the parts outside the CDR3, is DSGVTQTPKHLITATGQRVTLRCSPRSGDLSVYWYQQSLDQGLQFLIQYYNGEERAKGNILERFSAQQFPDLHSELNLSSLELGDSALYFCASSVGSGNTIYFGEGSWLTVV.

CDR3 protein: CAWSRTGAYNEQFF. The CDR3 bases are TGTGCCTGGAGTCGAACAGGGGCCTACAATGAGCAGTTCTTC. The chain has TRBV30 and TRBJ2-1; 7 bases align to TRBD1. V was clipped by 2 bases and J by 2 bases; unmatched bases: 3. The germline V gene encodes CDR1 GTSNPN and CDR2 SVGIG (reference sequence). CDR3 length equals 14 residues.

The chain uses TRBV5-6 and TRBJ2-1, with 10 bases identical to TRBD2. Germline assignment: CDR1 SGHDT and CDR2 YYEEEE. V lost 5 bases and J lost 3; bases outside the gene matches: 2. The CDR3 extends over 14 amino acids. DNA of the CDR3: TGTGCCAGCAGACGGACTAGCGGCTACAATGAGCAGTTCTTC. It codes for CASRRTSGYNEQFF.

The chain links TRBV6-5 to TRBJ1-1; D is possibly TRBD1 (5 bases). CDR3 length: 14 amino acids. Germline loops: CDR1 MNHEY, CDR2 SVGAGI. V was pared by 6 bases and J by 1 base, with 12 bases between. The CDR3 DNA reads TGTGCCAGCAGGTTAACAGGTCCGAACACTGAAGCTTTCTTT. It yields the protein CASRLTGPNTEAFF.

CDR3 DNA sequence: TGTGCCAGCAGCGTAGAATCTAACACAGATACGCAGTATTTT. Amino acid sequence: CASSVESNTDTQYF. V and J are TRBV9 and TRBJ2-3, with no clear D. This CDR3 spans 14 amino acids. Germline CDR1 is SGDLS and CDR2 is YYNGEE. Trimming shortened V by 0 bases and J by 2 bases, and 7 bases separated the two germline ends.

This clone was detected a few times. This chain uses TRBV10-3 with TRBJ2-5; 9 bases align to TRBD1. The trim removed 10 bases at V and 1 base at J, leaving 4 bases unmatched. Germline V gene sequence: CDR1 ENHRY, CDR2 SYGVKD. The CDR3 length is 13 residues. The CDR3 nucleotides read TGTGCCACCGAGGGACAGGGCCAAGAGACCCAGTACTTC. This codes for CATEGQGQETQYF.

This chain's CDR3 is CASSLELAEYNEQFF. The CDR3 coding sequence is TGTGCCAGCAGCTTAGAGCTAGCGGAATACAATGAGCAGTTCTTC. The chain uses TRBV7-9 and TRBJ2-1; 7 bases match TRBD2. The CDR3 has 15 residues. Germline values: CDR1 SEHNR, CDR2 FQNEAQ (reference sequence). V shed 1 base and J 4 bases; nucleotides not matched to a gene: 4.

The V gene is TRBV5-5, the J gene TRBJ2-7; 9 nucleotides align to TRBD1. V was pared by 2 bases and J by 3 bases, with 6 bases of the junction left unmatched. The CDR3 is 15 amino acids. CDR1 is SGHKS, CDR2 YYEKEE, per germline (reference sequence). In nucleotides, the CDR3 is TGTGCCAGCAGCTTAACCGGGACAGGGATCTACGAGCAGTACTTC. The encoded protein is CASSLTGTGIYEQYF.

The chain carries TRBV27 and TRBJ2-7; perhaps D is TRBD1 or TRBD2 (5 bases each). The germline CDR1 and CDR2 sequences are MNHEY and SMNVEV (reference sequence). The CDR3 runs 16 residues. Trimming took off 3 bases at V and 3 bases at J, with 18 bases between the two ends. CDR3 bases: TGTGCCAGCAGTTTTTCCGCCGGGACGACTTTCTACGAGCAGTACTTC. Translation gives CASSFSAGTTFYEQYF.